This entry lists 7 T cell receptor beta chains sequenced from one sample in a study of blood T cell repertoires in COVID-19. The assay was immunoSEQ multiplex PCR, and TCRdb's table has in-frame clones only and misses some. The sample shows under 150,000 clones, about nine tenths of them seen only once. Sequencing was carried out using peripheral blood. These receptors all stem from a human donor in a cohort sampled during active COVID-19.

This chain connects TRBV2 to TRBJ2-1; 11 bases are shared with TRBD1. The length of the CDR3 is 15 residues. The germline CDR1 and CDR2 sequences are SNHLY and FYNNEI. Trimming removed 6 bases from V and 2 bases from J; junction bases left unmatched: 3. Here the CDR3 DNA reads TGTGCCAGCAGATGGACAGGGGGCGCCTACAATGAGCAGTTCTTC. Translating gives CASRWTGGAYNEQFF.

The J gene is TRBJ1-6, the V gene TRBV5-3; D is unresolved. TRBV5-3 is designated an ORF whose function remains uncertain. The V and J ends lost 5 bases and 2 bases respectively, with 17 bases between them. This CDR3 comprises 17 residues. CDR3: CARRIPRDNPYNSPLHF. CDR3 in DNA: TGTGCCAGAAGGATTCCCAGAGACAACCCCTATAATTCACCCCTCCACTTT.

V gene TRBV7-2 combines with J gene TRBJ2-6; 9 bases line up with TRBD1. V was clipped by 5 bases and J by 0 bases; unmatched bases: 5. Germline loops: CDR1 SGHTA, CDR2 FQGNSA. This CDR3 spans 17 amino acids. The CDR3 DNA follows: TGTGCCAGCAGCGTAGGGACAGGGCGCTCTGGGGCCAACGTCCTGACTTTC. Its protein product is CASSVGTGRSGANVLTF.

The CDR3 sequence is CASSQLRDTQETQYF. CDR3 coding DNA: TGCGCCAGCAGCCAGCTACGGGACACCCAAGAGACCCAGTACTTC. The rearrangement uses TRBV4-1 and TRBJ2-5; D perhaps matches TRBD1 (6 bases). Germline lookup yields CDR1 MGHRA and CDR2 YSYEKL. V was cut by 3 bases and J by 1 base, with 12 bases left in between. This CDR3 contains 15 residues.

The chain links TRBV7-9 to TRBJ1-6; 7 nucleotides match TRBD1. The CDR3 contains 14 residues. The J segment lost 14 bases and the V segment lost 5 bases, leaving 12 bases of the junction unmatched. Germline CDR1 reads SEHNR; CDR2 reads FQNEAQ (reference sequence). CDR3: CASSPGQEVMALHF. In nucleotides, the CDR3 is TGTGCCAGCAGCCCCGGACAGGAAGTCATGGCCCTCCACTTT. Using reference TRBV7-9 and TRBJ1-6 for the parts outside the CDR3, the full variable domain is DTGVSQNPRHKITKRGQNVTFRCDPISEHNRLYWYRQTLGQGPEFLTYFQNEAQLEKSRLLSDRFSAERPKGSFSTLEIQRTEQGDSAMYLCASSPGQEVMALHFGNGTRLTVT.

The rearrangement links TRBV6-5 to TRBJ2-7; TRBD1 matches at 8 bases. CDR1 is MNHEY, CDR2 SVGAGI, per germline. V trimming: 4 bases; J trimming: 7 bases; junction bases outside the gene matches: 12. The CDR3 covers 15 residues. The CDR3 sequence: CASSSGDRGGWEQYF. CDR3 DNA sequence: TGTGCCAGCAGTTCGGGTGACAGGGGAGGTTGGGAGCAGTACTTC.

V is TRBV7-9 and J is TRBJ2-3; 11 positions agree with TRBD2. CDR3 size: 18 residues. Germline CDR1 is SEHNR and CDR2 is FQNEAQ (reference sequence). The junction had 9 bases not matched to a gene; V was cut back by 2 bases and J by 2 bases. The chain's CDR3 is CASSLPSGGTTSTDTQYF. CDR3 bases: TGTGCCAGCAGCTTACCTAGCGGGGGGACTACTTCCACAGATACGCAGTATTTT.